The clone carrying this T cell receptor (beta chain) appeared once. The table came from immunoSEQ multiplex PCR; TCRdb's copy has only in-frame clones and leaves some out. The sample records approximately 160,000 clones, over 70% being singletons. This specimen comes from a study of blood T cell repertoires in COVID-19. As for the study in general: Nucleic acid was either cDNA or gDNA, and it came from T cells, B-cell-depleted T cells, or PBMCs.

CDR1 and CDR2 from the germline V gene are MGHRA and YSYEKL. Trimming stripped 1 base from V and 4 bases from J, with 11 bases between. The CDR3 is made up of 16 amino acids. This TCR was recovered from a woman aged 80 or over with active or convalescent COVID-19. Material for sequencing was peripheral blood. The chain combines TRBV4-1 with TRBJ2-6; D might be TRBD2 (7 bases). CDR3 coding DNA: TGCGCCAGCAGCCAAGCCCGGGGGGCCGGGGCCAACGTCCTGACTTTC. Residues: CASSQARGAGANVLTF.